This T cell receptor (beta chain) was observed in a study of cytomegalovirus exposure and HLA in healthy donors. Study-level findings and limits: According to a later analysis, most TCR beta chains associated with CMV appeared HLA-restricted. TCR beta sequences reportedly predicted most subjects' HLA-A and HLA-B alleles accurately.

Trimming removed 1 base from V and 6 bases from J; junction bases left unmatched: 2. Germline values: CDR1 LNHNV, CDR2 YYDKDF (reference sequence). The CDR3 consists of 13 residues. As for this clone: No antigen is known for it.

Both 60 Vbeta primers and 13 Jbeta primers went into the PCR. The table came from immunoSEQ multiplex PCR; TCRdb's copy has only in-frame clones and leaves some out. The data show 60,000 to 70,000 clones, around 80% seen once. V gene TRBV15 combines with J gene TRBJ1-2, with 7 bases that match TRBD1. The sequenced material came from PBMCs. The source is a man between 40 and 49 years old in good health and CMV-seronegative. CDR3 residues: CATSRGQGHGYTF. CDR3 in DNA: TGTGCCACCAGCAGAGGACAGGGACATGGCTACACCTTC.